The entry that follows covers one TCR beta chain sequence. The data originate from a study of early T cells in non-severe SARS-CoV-2 infection. Study as a whole: Unsorted whole-blood RNA was sequenced in bulk, leaving chains unpaired.

Germline CDR1 MNHEY, CDR2 SVGEGT. The CDR3 is made up of 14 amino acids. V trimming: 5 bases; J trimming: 9 bases; junction bases outside the gene matches: 7. TCRdb independently ran MiXCR on the 5' RACE reads; one entry per CDR3 protein. The repertoire has 65,000 to 85,000 distinct CDR3 sequences, approximately 9.1% of them found once; the top ten carry around 15%. This clonotype was sampled from an adult who was a healthcare worker with PCR-confirmed SARS-CoV-2 infection or an uninfected control (not recorded which). The sample here was whole blood, taken at baseline. The rearrangement links TRBV6-2 or TRBV6-3 to TRBJ2-4; 10 bases match TRBD1. The CDR3 nucleotides are TGTGCCAGCAGTATCAGACAGGGGGCCGCCATTCAGTACTTC. This translates into CASSIRQGAAIQYF.